This TCR beta chain was found in a study of T-cell reconstitution after alpha-beta-depleted transplantation in children. Germline V gene data show CDR1 as SGDLS and CDR2 as YYNGEE. V gave up 0 bases and J gave up 10 bases, with 14 bases separating them. CDR3 size: 14 residues. Molecular barcoding with unique molecular identifiers was used for the TCRbeta library. TCRdb ran MiXCR on the PCR reads and lists one entry per CDR3 protein. The repertoire holds around 380,000 distinct CDR3 sequences, approximately 11% seen once, with 4.5% to 7% in the top ten. This receptor was obtained from a human donor who donated a stem cell graft to a child with acute myeloid leukemia. Sequencing was performed on PBMCs from the stem cell graft donor, taken from the stem cell graft. The genes are TRBV9 and TRBJ2-1, with D tentatively TRBD1 or TRBD2 (5 bases each). The CDR3 region has the DNA TGTGCCAGCAGCGTAGCGGGGTTGGGGCGGGAGCAGTTCTTC. Translation: CASSVAGLGREQFF.